The 24 T cell receptor beta chains below come from one sample, sequenced in a study of siplizumab effects on memory and regulatory T cells. Repertoires were generated with immunoSEQ multiplex PCR, while TCRdb's copy carries only in-frame clones and drops some. Of 57,000 or so clones listed, 85% to 95% are singletons. The sample was CD8+ T cells sorted from blood. These receptor sequences come from a human donor in good health.

This clone is medium-sized by share. CDR3 DNA sequence: TGTGCCAGCAGCTCCGCGGGAGCTAACTATGGCTACACCTTC. The encoded protein is CASSSAGANYGYTF. This chain joins TRBV7-9 and TRBJ1-2; the D is unclear. The germline CDR1 and CDR2 sequences are SEHNR and FQNEAQ (reference sequence). CDR3 length equals 14 residues. V was clipped by 4 bases and J by 0 bases, with 9 bases between them.

The chain uses TRBV9 and TRBJ1-4; unclear D gene. The CDR3 length is 16 residues. The germline V gene encodes CDR1 SGDLS and CDR2 YYNGEE. The germline V and J ends were trimmed by 4 bases and 0 bases, with 13 bases remaining between them. The CDR3 DNA reads TGTGCCAGCAGCCCCCAGTGGGCTGCAACTAATGAAAAACTGTTTTTT. Amino acid sequence: CASSPQWAATNEKLFF.

The DNA of the CDR3 is TGTGCCAGCAGCCTGACACTACAAGAGACCCAGTACTTC. Protein: CASSLTLQETQYF. This chain joins TRBV27 and TRBJ2-5; D is ambiguous. Germline values: CDR1 MNHEY, CDR2 SMNVEV (reference sequence). CDR3 length equals 13 residues. Deletions cut 6 bases from V and 2 bases from J, with 10 bases between.

Only one count was recorded for this clone. The chain carries TRBV7-2 and TRBJ2-7; a possible D gene is TRBD1 (5 bases). Trimming took 4 bases from V and 4 from J, leaving 8 bases between them. Germline loops: CDR1 SGHTA, CDR2 FQGNSA. The length of the CDR3 is 12 residues. CDR3 residues: CASSYQGYEQYF. The CDR3 DNA sequence: TGTGCCAGCAGCTATCAGGGTTACGAGCAGTACTTC. Looking up the rest from reference TRBV7-2 and TRBJ2-7 gives the full variable domain: GAGVSQSPSNKVTEKGKDVELRCDPISGHTALYWYRQSLGQGLEFLIYFQGNSAPDKSGLPSDRFSAERTGGSVSTLTIQRTQQEDSAVYLCASSYQGYEQYFGPGTRLTVT.

This clone has a single count. V gene TRBV5-6 combines with J gene TRBJ2-7, with 8 nucleotides matching TRBD1. Germline CDR1 is SGHDT and CDR2 is YYEEEE. There are 14 residues in the CDR3. Losses at the gene ends were 5 bases for V and 3 bases for J; bases not matched to a gene: 7. Here the CDR3 reads CASRVTGVLYEQYF. The CDR3 DNA reads TGTGCCAGCAGGGTGACAGGGGTGCTCTACGAGCAGTACTTC.

The DNA for the CDR3 is TGTGCCAGCAGACCCGGGACAGGGTTGCGGACAGATACGCAGTATTTT. This codes for CASRPGTGLRTDTQYF. The rearrangement uses TRBV7-9 and TRBJ2-3; 9 positions agree with TRBD1. CDR3 length equals 16 residues. From germline, CDR1 is SEHNR and CDR2 FQNEAQ (reference sequence). V was clipped by 6 bases and J by 3 bases; unmatched bases: 10.

The chain couples TRBV7-8 to TRBJ2-1, with 8 bases fitting TRBD2. V trimming: 3 bases; J trimming: 7 bases; junction bases outside the gene matches: 8. This CDR3 has 15 residues. Germline V gives CDR1 SGHVS, CDR2 FQNEAQ. CDR3 nucleotide sequence: TGTGCCAGCAGCTTCGGAAGCGGGAGTGCAAATGAGCAGTTCTTC. The encoded protein is CASSFGSGSANEQFF.

This chain uses TRBV27 with TRBJ2-1; a weak D match, TRBD2 (6 bases). CDR1 and CDR2 from the germline V gene are MNHEY and SMNVEV (reference sequence). The CDR3 is made up of 15 amino acids. Trimming took off 0 bases at V and 4 bases at J, with 10 bases between the two ends. Here the CDR3 DNA reads TGTGCCAGCAGTTTATCGGTGGCGGGGTACAATGAGCAGTTCTTC. Amino acids: CASSLSVAGYNEQFF.

V and J are TRBV14 and TRBJ2-5; possibly TRBD2 for D (5 bases). The CDR3 runs to 16 residues. The ends were cut back, 1 base at V and 0 bases at J, with 12 bases in the middle. The germline V gene has CDR1 SGHDN and CDR2 FVKESK. CDR3 coding DNA: TGTGCCAGCAGCCAAGCGCCGACTACCTACCAAGAGACCCAGTACTTC. This encodes CASSQAPTTYQETQYF.

The V call is TRBV7-2, the J call TRBJ2-5; 10 nucleotides align to TRBD1. The tail of the sequence fits TRBJ2-7 better, so the J call may be wrong. This CDR3 comprises 15 residues. Germline lookup yields CDR1 SGHTA and CDR2 FQGNSA. CDR3 sequence: CASSQSRQGAHEQYF. The CDR3 DNA sequence: TGTGCCAGCAGCCAATCTCGACAGGGGGCCCACGAGCAGTACTTC.

The chain has TRBV27 and TRBJ1-6, with 10 nucleotides matching TRBD1. V was clipped by 4 bases and J by 10 bases; unmatched bases: 10. Germline V gene data show CDR1 as MNHEY and CDR2 as SMNVEV (reference sequence). This CDR3 spans 16 amino acids. CDR3: CASSSPGTGDGSPLHF. CDR3 nucleotide sequence: TGTGCCAGCAGTTCTCCCGGGACAGGGGATGGATCACCCCTCCACTTT.

The rearrangement uses TRBV10-2 and TRBJ2-2, with D unclear. Trimming took 7 bases from V and 1 from J, leaving 7 bases between them. The CDR3 runs 13 residues. Germline CDR1 WSHSY, CDR2 SAAADI. This CDR3 is CASKAGNTGELFF. The DNA for the CDR3 is TGCGCCAGCAAGGCAGGGAACACCGGGGAGCTGTTTTTT.

The chain joins TRBV2 to TRBJ1-1; unclear D gene. From germline, CDR1 is SNHLY and CDR2 FYNNEI. This CDR3 comprises 12 residues. With 6 bases removed from V and 6 bases from J, the gap between germline ends came to 11 bases. CDR3 amino acids: CASRRTGAEAFF. For the CDR3, the DNA is TGTGCCAGCAGACGGACTGGAGCTGAAGCTTTCTTT.

The V gene is TRBV19, the J gene TRBJ2-6; 9 nucleotides agree with TRBD2. The V segment lost 3 bases and the J segment 0 bases; nucleotides outside the gene matches: 0. In germline, CDR1 is LNHDA, CDR2 SQIVND (reference sequence). The CDR3 is made up of 16 amino acids. The CDR3 region has the DNA TGTGCCAGTAGTATTAGCGGGAGCTCTGGGGCCAACGTCCTGACTTTC. Translating it yields CASSISGSSGANVLTF.

The chain couples TRBV7-9 to TRBJ1-2; D is unresolved. The length of the CDR3 is 15 residues. The germline gives CDR1 SEHNR, CDR2 FQNEAQ (reference sequence). Trimming cost V 0 bases and J 1 base, with 9 bases left between them. DNA for the CDR3: TGTGCCAGCAGCTTAGCCCTCACAGTTAACTATGGCTACACCTTC. Translated: CASSLALTVNYGYTF.

The chain is built from TRBV27 and TRBJ1-2; D gene uncertain. The CDR3 sequence is 16 residues long. V lost 5 bases, J lost 1 base, and 17 bases lay in between. Per the germline V gene, CDR1 is MNHEY and CDR2 is SMNVEV (reference sequence). CDR3 sequence reads: CASSPGEGDFNYGYTF. CDR3 DNA: TGTGCCAGCAGTCCCGGAGAAGGCGACTTTAACTATGGCTACACCTTC.

This clone has only one observation. The chain combines TRBV2 with TRBJ2-7; the match to TRBD2 covers 7 bases. CDR3 length: 15 amino acids. The J segment lost 3 bases and the V segment lost 2 bases, leaving 7 bases of the junction unmatched. Germline lookup yields CDR1 SNHLY and CDR2 FYNNEI. The CDR3 loop is CASSEYGGSLYEQYF. CDR3 DNA: TGTGCCAGCAGTGAATACGGCGGGAGTCTCTACGAGCAGTACTTC.

This rearrangement joins TRBV4-1 to TRBJ2-3; D is unclear. Per the germline V gene, CDR1 is MGHRA and CDR2 is YSYEKL. Trimming took 3 bases from V and 1 from J, leaving 8 bases between them. This CDR3 has 14 amino acids. CDR3: CASSQPLGTDTQYF. The CDR3 DNA follows: TGCGCCAGCAGCCAGCCCCTTGGCACAGATACGCAGTATTTT.

Details on this clone: The junction differs from germline at one of its ends, possibly a read error. The chain joins TRBV9 to TRBJ2-6; a possible D gene is TRBD2 (6 bases). The CDR3 extends over 16 amino acids. CDR1 and CDR2 from the germline V gene are SGDLS and YYNGEE. In DNA, the CDR3 is TGTGCCAGCAGCGTCCTTTTAAGTGGAGGGGTCAACGTCCTGACTTTC. It codes for CASSVLLSGGVNVLTF.

The V gene is TRBV28, the J gene TRBJ2-7; 7 bases map to TRBD1. The germline CDR1 and CDR2 sequences are MDHEN and SYDVKM. CDR3 length: 14 residues. J gave up 2 bases and V 6 bases, and 7 bases lay outside the gene matches. CDR3 protein: CASRTTGFAYEQYF. The CDR3 nucleotides read TGTGCCAGCAGAACGACAGGGTTTGCCTACGAGCAGTACTTC.

The chain employs TRBV7-6 and TRBJ2-3, with 8 bases aligning to TRBD2. In germline, CDR1 is SGHVS, CDR2 FNYEAQ. V trimming: 1 base; J trimming: 2 bases; junction bases outside the gene matches: 11. This CDR3 is built from 18 residues. This CDR3 is CASSLVGLTSDATDTQYF. CDR3 DNA sequence: TGTGCCAGCAGCTTAGTGGGGCTGACTAGCGACGCCACAGATACGCAGTATTTT.

The chain recombines TRBV6-6 with TRBJ1-2, with TRBD1 as a possible D gene (6 bases). The germline V gene encodes CDR1 MNHNY and CDR2 SVGAGI (reference sequence). This CDR3 is built from 13 residues. V gave up 6 bases and J gave up 4 bases, with 12 bases separating them. The CDR3 reads CASRQGLAYGYTF. CDR3 DNA: TGTGCCAGCAGACAGGGCTTAGCCTATGGCTACACCTTC.

V usage is TRBV6-5 and J usage is TRBJ1-2; 11 nucleotides agree with TRBD1. With V trimmed by 2 bases and J by 8 bases, 4 bases remained unmatched. Germline V gene sequence: CDR1 MNHEY, CDR2 SVGAGI. The CDR3 runs to 14 residues. CDR3 in DNA: TGTGCCAGCAGTTACGGACAGGGGGCGGAGGGCTACACCTTC. Translating it yields CASSYGQGAEGYTF.

The rearrangement links TRBV19 to TRBJ1-5; 9 bases map to TRBD1. CDR3 length: 17 residues. CDR1 and CDR2 from the germline V gene are LNHDA and SQIVND (reference sequence). Germline trimming cut 7 bases from V and 5 bases from J; bases unmatched to any gene: 15. DNA of the CDR3: TGTGCCAGTACTCATCCACCGGGACAGGGCGGACATCAGCCCCAGCATTTT. Its translation is CASTHPPGQGGHQPQHF. Complete variable domain (other parts from reference TRBV19 and TRBJ1-5): DGGITQSPKYLFRKEGQNVTLSCEQNLNHDAMYWYRQDPGQGLRLIYYSQIVNDFQKGDIAEGYSVSREKKESFPLTVTSAQKNPTAFYLCASTHPPGQGGHQPQHFGDGTRLSIL.